The 15 T cell receptor beta chains listed next were all sequenced from one sample in a study of T-cell memory formation after mild COVID-19. TCRdb fed the 5' RACE reads into MiXCR, producing one record per CDR3 protein. There are a few hundred thousand distinct CDR3 sequences in the sample; approximately 21% occur only once, and approximately 13% lies in the top ten. The sample consisted of PBMCs or a T cell subset sorted from them (not recorded which). The receptors were sampled from an adult woman who had mild COVID-19 (a few samples of this study predate the infection). Cell type and time point are not known.

This clonotype was counted between two and nine times. The chain employs TRBV12-3 or TRBV12-4 and TRBJ2-5; D uncertain. V was clipped by 6 bases and J by 5 bases, with 13 bases between them. The CDR3 extends over 13 amino acids. Here the CDR3 DNA reads TGTGCCAGCAGGTCAACGGTGGGTGAGACCCAGTACTTC. This encodes CASRSTVGETQYF.

This clonotype showed up many times. The chain joins TRBV28 to TRBJ2-1, with 9 bases matching TRBD1. Germline CDR1 reads MDHEN; CDR2 reads SYDVKM. The CDR3 covers 18 residues. Trimming removed 4 bases from V and 3 bases from J; junction bases left unmatched: 13. CDR3 protein: CASSSAAGDRALYNEQFF. As DNA, the CDR3 is TGTGCCAGCAGTTCAGCGGCAGGGGACAGGGCGCTCTACAATGAGCAGTTCTTC. The full variable domain, with the rest looked up from reference TRBV28 and TRBJ2-1, is DVKVTQSSRYLVKRTGEKVFLECVQDMDHENMFWYRQDPGLGLRLIYFSYDVKMKEKGDIPEGYSVSREKKERFSLILESASTNQTSMYLCASSSAAGDRALYNEQFFGPGTRLTVL.

The rearrangement joins TRBV12-5 to TRBJ1-2, with 9 positions matching TRBD1. Looked up from germline, CDR1 is LGHNT and CDR2 is FRNRAP. The CDR3 runs 16 residues. The V gene end was trimmed by 5 bases and the J gene end by 4 bases; junction bases not matched to a gene: 11. CDR3 DNA: TGTGCTAGTGGTACACAGGGGGCTACACCAATCTATGGCTACACCTTC. It translates to CASGTQGATPIYGYTF.

This clonotype was detected only a few times. This chain joins TRBV25-1 and TRBJ1-1, with D perhaps matching TRBD1 (6 bases). The CDR3 is 16 residues long. Looked up from germline, CDR1 is MGHDK and CDR2 is SYGVNS. Trimming took 4 bases from V and 1 from J, leaving 16 bases between them. The CDR3 here is CASSALRDTENTEAFF. In DNA form, the CDR3 reads TGTGCCAGCAGTGCACTCCGGGACACAGAGAACACTGAAGCTTTCTTT.

The V call is TRBV12-3 or TRBV12-4, the J call TRBJ2-1; tentative D call: TRBD2 (5 bases). The CDR3 extends over 15 amino acids. V was clipped by 6 bases and J by 0 bases, with 12 bases between them. Here the CDR3 reads CASRPTGSSYNEQFF. As DNA, the CDR3 is TGTGCCAGCAGACCGACGGGGTCCTCCTACAATGAGCAGTTCTTC.

This clonotype has only a few counts. V and J are TRBV4-2 and TRBJ2-1, with no clear D. V was shortened by 0 bases and J by 0 bases, with 15 bases between the two germline ends. The length of the CDR3 is 18 residues. Germline loops: CDR1 LGHNA, CDR2 YNFKEQ. The CDR3 here is CASSQDASTLSSYNEQFF. The CDR3 DNA follows: TGTGCCAGCAGCCAAGATGCCTCGACTCTTAGCTCCTACAATGAGCAGTTCTTC.

By its share, this clonotype is medium-sized (0.01 to 0.1%). The chain recombines TRBV7-9 with TRBJ1-2; D perhaps matches TRBD1 (5 bases). This CDR3 is 14 amino acids long. Between the trimmed V and J ends, which lost 4 bases and 2 bases, there was a span of 11 bases. Germline CDR1 and CDR2: SEHNR and FQNEAQ (reference sequence). CDR3 sequence: CASSSDSVNYGYTF. The CDR3 nucleotides are TGTGCCAGCAGCTCCGACAGTGTCAACTATGGCTACACCTTC.

The chain uses TRBV3-1 and TRBJ1-1; D not resolved. Per the germline V gene, CDR1 is LGHDT and CDR2 is YNNKEL (reference sequence). Trimming pared 1 base from V and 5 bases from J, leaving 8 bases between. There are 13 residues in the CDR3. The CDR3 protein is CASSQVDGTEAFF. The CDR3 bases are TGTGCCAGCAGCCAAGTTGATGGTACTGAAGCTTTCTTT.

This clonotype has a handful of counts. V and J are TRBV7-6 and TRBJ1-5; D perhaps matches TRBD1 (5 bases). The CDR3 runs to 15 residues. CDR1 and CDR2 from the germline V gene are SGHVS and FNYEAQ. Trimming pared 1 base from V and 5 bases from J, leaving 12 bases between. The CDR3 DNA is TGTGCCAGCAGCTTAGAGGCAGGGTTGGATCAGCCCCAGCATTTT. Protein: CASSLEAGLDQPQHF.

This clonotype appeared a few times. The chain has TRBV2 and TRBJ2-3; D gene uncertain. Per germline, CDR1 SNHLY and CDR2 FYNNEI. Trimming pared 5 bases from V and 0 bases from J, leaving 9 bases between. The CDR3 extends over 14 amino acids. Here the CDR3 reads CASSYEPSTDTQYF. CDR3 bases: TGTGCCAGCAGTTATGAGCCGAGCACAGATACGCAGTATTTT.

The sample holds a few counts of this clonotype. The chain has TRBV27 and TRBJ2-7, with 10 bases aligning to TRBD2. The CDR3 extends over 15 amino acids. In germline, CDR1 is MNHEY, CDR2 SMNVEV (reference sequence). The J segment lost 1 base and the V segment lost 2 bases, leaving 2 bases of the junction unmatched. The CDR3 spells CASSLTSGVSYEQYF. CDR3 bases: TGTGCCAGCAGTTTAACTAGCGGGGTTTCCTACGAGCAGTACTTC.

The chain uses TRBV6-6 and TRBJ1-1; unclear D gene. Trimming cost V 0 bases and J 4 bases, with 15 bases left between them. This CDR3 spans 16 amino acids. Germline lookup yields CDR1 MNHNY and CDR2 SVGAGI (reference sequence). CDR3 DNA sequence: TGTGCCAGCAGTTACTCGTTCGACCCGGTTGGCACTGAAGCTTTCTTT. It encodes CASSYSFDPVGTEAFF.

This clonotype has only a few counts. The chain has TRBV12-3 or TRBV12-4 and TRBJ2-1, with 10 bases aligning to TRBD1. J was trimmed by 6 bases and V by 5 bases; bases with no gene match: 19. This CDR3 has 19 amino acids. The CDR3: CASSHPSSGTGVGSNEQFF. The CDR3, as DNA: TGTGCCAGCAGTCACCCTTCCTCCGGGACAGGGGTTGGTAGCAATGAGCAGTTCTTC.

This chain uses TRBV29-1 with TRBJ2-6; 7 nucleotides line up with TRBD1. Germline CDR1 reads SQVTM; CDR2 reads ANQGSEA. The junction had 9 bases not matched to a gene; V was cut back by 4 bases and J by 0 bases. The CDR3 sequence is 17 residues long. This CDR3 is CSVGQGSYISGANVLTF. The CDR3 DNA reads as TGCAGCGTTGGACAGGGAAGTTATATCTCTGGGGCCAACGTCCTGACTTTC.

This clonotype was found a few times. The J gene is TRBJ1-1, the V gene TRBV12-3 or TRBV12-4, with D uncertain. V lost 6 bases and J lost 5, with 13 bases in between. CDR3 size: 13 residues. The DNA for the CDR3 is TGTGCCAGCAGCCCCCGCCCTGGGACTGAAGCTTTCTTT. It encodes CASSPRPGTEAFF.